This T cell receptor beta chain derives from a study of blood T cell repertoires in COVID-19. Across the whole study: Donors in the United States, Italy and Spain gave samples during acute or convalescent COVID-19. T cells, B-cell-depleted T cells, or PBMCs supplied cDNA or gDNA.

This CDR3 region has 14 residues. V dropped 1 base and J dropped 5; count of bases not matched to a gene: 4. Germline CDR1 and CDR2: LGHNA and YSLEER. In the original processing: From reference gene primer amplification, estimates of nucleated cell counts were derived. The table came from immunoSEQ multiplex PCR; TCRdb's copy has only in-frame clones and leaves some out. Clone size and the V and J calls come from that table; the DNA yielded D and trimming. The sample gives roughly 140,000 clones, around four fifths of which show up once; around 3.1% is in the top ten. The chain uses TRBV4-3 and TRBJ2-5; 7 positions agree with TRBD2. Sequencing input: peripheral blood. The source of this sequence is a woman aged 40 to 50 with active or convalescent COVID-19. CDR3 bases: TGCGCCAGCAGCCAAGTGGGAGGGGAGGAGACCCAGTACTTC. This sequence encodes CASSQVGGEETQYF.